What follows is one T cell receptor beta chain and its context. Its antigen is as yet unknown. The sample belongs to a study of cytomegalovirus exposure and HLA in healthy donors. The V gene's germline CDR1 is LNHDA and CDR2 SQIVND (reference sequence). The CDR3 is made up of 15 amino acids. The ends lost 3 bases at V and 2 bases at J; junction bases unmatched: 6. Primers: 60 Vbeta forward and 13 Jbeta reverse. Profiled with immunoSEQ multiplex PCR; TCRdb holds only in-frame clones, not every one. The table shows 130,000 or so clones, with about 79% occurring only once. General study findings and limits: Later, an analysis found that common viral pathogens appeared to be linked with several of the most significant clusters. DRB1 had the most TCR associations and HLA-C the fewest, a later analysis found, with rates varying by HLA locus.

Sample: PBMCs. This chain uses TRBV19 with TRBJ2-7; 8 positions agree with TRBD2. This clonotype originated in a woman between 18 and 29 years old in good health and CMV-seropositive. CDR3 coding DNA: TGTGCCAGTAGTATTCAATCGGGAGGGGCCTACGAGCAGTACTTC. Protein sequence: CASSIQSGGAYEQYF.